Listed here are 21 T cell receptor beta chains from one sample, sequenced in a study of CD8 T cells in ankylosing spondylitis. A single record per CDR3 protein comes from TCRdb applying MiXCR to the 5' RACE reads. Of 150,000 to 200,000 distinct CDR3 sequences in the sample, roughly 11% were seen once. Input material: blood, either unsorted or a sorted T cell fraction (not recorded which). The receptors here all came from a male donor with ankylosing spondylitis or in good health (not recorded which).

Turning to this clonotype: Compared with germline, one end of the junction differs, possibly owing to a read error. The rearrangement joins TRBV20-1 to TRBJ2-3; TRBD2 aligns across 11 bases. In germline, CDR1 is DFQATT, CDR2 SNEGSKA (reference sequence). The length of the CDR3 is 16 residues. The chain's CDR3 is CSAGFPTSGGSDTQYF. The CDR3 DNA sequence: TGTAGTGCTGGGTTCCCCACTAGCGGGGGTTCAGATACGCAGTATTTT.

This rearrangement joins TRBV5-6 to TRBJ1-6; D is possibly TRBD1 (5 bases). This CDR3 comprises 15 residues. Looked up from germline, CDR1 is SGHDT and CDR2 is YYEEEE. The ends were cut back, 4 bases at V and 7 bases at J, with 15 bases in the middle. The CDR3 DNA is TGTGCCAGCAGCGGCTTTACAGGTGACAATTCACCCCTCCACTTT. Translated, it gives CASSGFTGDNSPLHF. Full variable domain (rest looked up from reference TRBV5-6 and TRBJ1-6): DAGVTQSPTHLIKTRGQQVTLRCSPKSGHDTVSWYQQALGQGPQFIFQYYEEEERQRGNFPDRFSGHQFPNYSSELNVNALLLGDSALYLCASSGFTGDNSPLHFGNGTRLTVT.

The chain couples TRBV4-3 to TRBJ1-5, with D unresolved. Deletions cut 1 base from V and 4 bases from J, with 11 bases between. The CDR3 spans 15 residues. Germline-derived CDR1 and CDR2 are LGHNA and YSLEER. The CDR3 DNA sequence: TGCGCCAGCAGCCAAGGAACGTGGGCTAATCAGCCCCAGCATTTT. Amino acids: CASSQGTWANQPQHF.

The sample holds many counts of this clonotype. The chain has TRBV15 and TRBJ1-1, with D possibly matching TRBD1 (6 bases). Trimming stripped 1 base from V and 4 bases from J, with 13 bases between. Germline V gives CDR1 LNHNV, CDR2 YYDKDF (reference sequence). The CDR3 runs 15 residues. CDR3 DNA: TGTGCCACCAGCAGAGGCGGCAGGGGAGGCACTGAAGCTTTCTTT. Amino acids: CATSRGGRGGTEAFF. Combining the CDR3 with reference TRBV15 and TRBJ1-1 gives the whole variable domain DAMVIQNPRYQVTQFGKPVTLSCSQTLNHNVMYWYQQKSSQAPKLLFHYYDKDFNNEADTPDNFQSRRPNTSFCFLDIRSPGLGDTAMYLCATSRGGRGGTEAFFGQGTRLTVV.

In its sample, this clonotype was seen many times. V gene TRBV2 combines with J gene TRBJ2-5; D remains ambiguous. Germline values: CDR1 SNHLY, CDR2 FYNNEI. V was shortened by 0 bases and J by 7 bases, with 6 bases between the two germline ends. The length of the CDR3 is 12 residues. CDR3 amino acids: CASSEALGTQYF. CDR3 nucleotide sequence: TGTGCCAGCAGTGAAGCGCTGGGGACCCAGTACTTC.

This clonotype was observed a few times. The rearrangement links TRBV12-3 or TRBV12-4 to TRBJ2-7; TRBD1 matches 8 bases. The CDR3 sequence is 12 residues long. Trimming took 8 bases from V and 3 from J; bases not matched to a gene: 3. CDR3 coding DNA: TGTGCCAGCGGAGGACAGGGCTACGAGCAGTACTTC. It yields the protein CASGGQGYEQYF.

This clonotype was observed at least ten times. Written as DNA, the CDR3 is TGTGCCAGCAGTTCATTAGCGGGAGGCTACGAGCAGTACTTC. It yields the protein CASSSLAGGYEQYF. This rearrangement joins TRBV27 to TRBJ2-7, with 10 bases identical to TRBD2. The trim removed 4 bases at V and 3 bases at J, leaving 3 bases unmatched. The germline V gene encodes CDR1 MNHEY and CDR2 SMNVEV (reference sequence). The CDR3 has 14 amino acids.

This clonotype was observed a handful of times. A read error may explain this, as a much larger clone is one base away. The rearrangement uses TRBV28 and TRBJ2-1; D unclear. The germline V gene encodes CDR1 MDHEN and CDR2 SYDVKM. This CDR3 spans 16 amino acids. The CDR3 DNA reads as TGTGTCAGCAGTTTAGATCCAGAGAGCTCCTACAATGAGCAGTTCTTC. It is translated as CVSSLDPESSYNEQFF.

Ten or more counts support this clonotype. The chain couples TRBV12-3 or TRBV12-4 to TRBJ1-2; 7 bases match TRBD1. The CDR3 spans 14 residues. V lost 6 bases and J lost 5; bases outside the gene matches: 9. The DNA of the CDR3 is TGTGCCAGCAGCCGAGGGGGCGAGGAATATGGCTACACCTTC. Translating gives CASSRGGEEYGYTF.

This clonotype was seen many times. V and J are TRBV27 and TRBJ1-2; 8 nucleotides line up with TRBD1. Unmatched junction bases numbered 2, after V lost 9 bases and J lost 2 bases. The CDR3 is 12 residues long. The germline V gene has CDR1 MNHEY and CDR2 SMNVEV (reference sequence). DNA of the CDR3: TGTGCCAGTTACAGGGGGAACTATGGCTACACCTTC. Protein product: CASYRGNYGYTF.

The rearrangement links TRBV5-1 to TRBJ2-3, with a possible D match to TRBD2 (5 bases). Germline V lookup: CDR1 SGHRS, CDR2 YFSETQ. Trimming cost V 4 bases and J 5 bases, with 14 bases left between them. This CDR3 has 14 residues. CDR3 nucleotides: TGCGCCAGCAGCCTGGAGGATGGGGAAGATACGCAGTATTTT. Translating gives CASSLEDGEDTQYF.

This chain's CDR3 is CSARLHGLGTEAFF. The CDR3 DNA reads TGCAGTGCTAGACTCCACGGTTTGGGAACTGAAGCTTTCTTT. This chain connects TRBV20-1 to TRBJ1-1; D remains unclear. This CDR3 region has 14 residues. Trimming took off 2 bases at V and 5 bases at J, with 15 bases between the two ends. Germline V gene lookup returns CDR1 DFQATT and CDR2 SNEGSKA (reference sequence).

This clonotype was seen many times. This chain links TRBV5-5 with TRBJ2-4; 9 bases line up with TRBD1. The CDR3 length is 13 residues. The germline V gene has CDR1 SGHKS and CDR2 YYEKEE (reference sequence). The J segment lost 9 bases and the V segment lost 0 bases, leaving 1 base of the junction unmatched. CDR3 region: CASSLEGQGIQYF. The CDR3 DNA is TGTGCCAGCAGCTTGGAGGGACAGGGCATTCAGTACTTC.

Many counts were recorded for this clonotype. J is TRBJ2-3 and V is TRBV20-1, with 8 bases matching TRBD1. Trimming took 3 bases from V and 2 from J; bases not matched to a gene: 13. This CDR3 contains 17 residues. The V gene's germline CDR1 is DFQATT and CDR2 SNEGSKA (reference sequence). The CDR3 protein is CSASRTGSKLHTDTQYF. In DNA, the CDR3 is TGCAGTGCTAGTCGGACAGGGTCTAAACTTCACACAGATACGCAGTATTTT.

This clonotype was found many times. The J gene is TRBJ2-3, the V gene TRBV12-3 or TRBV12-4; either TRBD1 or TRBD2 may fit D (5 bases each). V lost 8 bases and J lost 3, with 12 bases in between. The CDR3 spans 13 residues. Here the CDR3 DNA reads TGTGCCAGCGGGGAGTGGGGGACAGATACGCAGTATTTT. It specifies CASGEWGTDTQYF.

The table lists this clonotype with many counts. The gene calls are TRBV5-6 and TRBJ2-3, with 10 bases lining up with TRBD1. Per germline, CDR1 SGHDT and CDR2 YYEEEE. V lost 4 bases and J lost 7; bases outside the gene matches: 12. CDR3 size: 16 residues. CDR3 coding DNA: TGTGCCAGCAGCAGGATCGACAGGGGGCCGGGTAATACGCAGTATTTT. Amino acid sequence: CASSRIDRGPGNTQYF.

The rearrangement uses TRBV7-9 and TRBJ2-1; TRBD2 might be the D (7 bases). Germline V CDR1 and CDR2: SEHNR, FQNEAQ (reference sequence). The CDR3 loop spans 15 amino acids. V was trimmed by 5 bases and J by 8 bases, leaving 19 bases between them. The CDR3 reads CASSPQRGGPDEQFF. CDR3 sequence (DNA): TGTGCCAGCAGCCCCCAGAGGGGGGGCCCCGATGAGCAGTTCTTC.

The J gene is TRBJ2-5, the V gene TRBV27, with 11 nucleotides matching TRBD2. Germline V gene lookup returns CDR1 MNHEY and CDR2 SMNVEV (reference sequence). The CDR3 runs to 16 residues. With V trimmed by 4 bases and J by 1 base, 5 bases remained unmatched. Here the CDR3 reads CASSSRLAGFQETQYF. CDR3 nucleotides: TGTGCCAGCAGTTCCCGACTAGCGGGGTTCCAAGAGACCCAGTACTTC.

This clonotype was seen ten or more times. The chain uses TRBV3-1 and TRBJ2-7; 12 bases match TRBD2. This CDR3 has 15 residues. Germline CDR1 reads LGHDT; CDR2 reads YNNKEL (reference sequence). The junction had 6 bases not matched to a gene; V was cut back by 5 bases and J by 4 bases. The CDR3 region is CASSYPGLAGYEQYF. In nucleotides, the CDR3 is TGTGCCAGCAGCTATCCGGGACTAGCGGGTTACGAGCAGTACTTC.

V and J are TRBV30 and TRBJ2-7; 10 bases are shared with TRBD1. Germline lookup yields CDR1 GTSNPN and CDR2 SVGIG (reference sequence). CDR3 length: 12 residues. The V gene end was trimmed by 6 bases and the J gene end by 7 bases; junction bases not matched to a gene: 6. CDR3 DNA: TGTGCCTGCTCGACAGGGGGCTGGGAGCAGTACTTC. It is translated as CACSTGGWEQYF.

This clonotype was counted ten times or more. The V and J genes are TRBV12-3 or TRBV12-4 and TRBJ2-3; D might be TRBD2 (6 bases). CDR3 size: 15 residues. Trimming pared 5 bases from V and 0 bases from J, leaving 12 bases between. CDR3 sequence: CASSLRDSSTDTQYF. Here the CDR3 DNA reads TGTGCCAGCAGTCTCCGGGACTCAAGCACAGATACGCAGTATTTT.